The entry that follows covers one T cell receptor (beta chain) sequence. Its antigen remains undetermined. No much larger clone is present one base from it, and per-base qualities are unavailable. V is shortened by 7 bases, J by 0 bases, and the region joining them spans 16 bases. According to the germline V gene (reference sequence), CDR1 reads MNHEY and CDR2 reads SMNVEV. CDR3 length: 16 amino acids, cysteine to phenylalanine. Only CDR3 DNA remains: 48 bases, in frame from the first base. These data are taken from a study of cytomegalovirus exposure and HLA in healthy donors (dated by TCRdb to about 2017). Some background on the complete study: An earlier analysis of some 600 of the donors reported 276 Gb of sequence data and around 120 million unique TCR beta sequences obtained from some 200 million T cells. A later analysis re-examined previously published TCR beta repertoires from more than 600 donors and added high-resolution HLA genotyping to investigate patterns of TCR occurrence. An earlier analysis of several hundred of the donors applied high-throughput TCR beta sequencing to assess whether each TCR beta V gene segment acted as functional or pseudogenic. Four or five DR-DQ haplotypes were treated as single units for association and clustering because of strong linkage in the cohort. HLA typing covered class I and class II loci at four-digit resolution. Among roughly 400 genotyped donors of the cohort, an average of roughly 240,000 unique TCR beta nucleotide sequences were sequenced per donor, roughly 18% of them non-productive. In a later genetic analysis, genome-wide SNP genotypes for about three fifths of the 666 donors were used, and that subset was treated as a discovery cohort. The later analysis used no new phenotypic data to find candidate immune exposures, relying instead on TCR beta sequences and their occurrence across donors. All discovery cohort repertoires had been generated on a single sequencing platform. About 300 gigabases of sequencing data and tens of millions of unique TCR sequences were included in an early release covering 550 to 650 HLA-typed donors. Donor age, sex, ethnicity and CMV serostatus were compiled together with the repertoire data. The study aimed to test whether cataloging public T cell receptors could reveal signatures of past pathogen exposure. Of the 398 genotyped donors, 75% to 85% were placed in the genetic ancestry cluster associated with self-reported Caucasian donors. Along with the approximately 650-subject first cohort, a separate validation cohort of over a hundred different subjects was used. Typing coverage differed by locus: A, B, C, DRB1 and DQB1 were typed in roughly 620-630 donors, DQA1 in about 510, DPA1 in over 600, and DPB1 in 472. The study used immunosequencing to profile the T cell repertoires of 666 subjects and linked those repertoires to cytomegalovirus serostatus. High-throughput TCR immunosequencing, statistical association of individual TCRs with disease status, and machine learning were combined to predict cytomegalovirus infection status.

Libraries came from the immunoSEQ multiplex PCR assay. For the multiplex PCR, a mixture combining 60 forward primers for TCR Vbeta segments and 13 reverse primers for TCR Jbeta segments was used. The CDR3 region of rearranged TCR beta genes was amplified from genomic DNA by a multiplex PCR assay. The amplified TCR beta libraries were sequenced on the Illumina HiSeq System as 87-base-pair reads. Processing in the source paper ran as follows. Across the roughly 670 repertoires, a later analysis counted some 80 million unique TCR beta chains, roughly 11 million of which were shared by at least two donors. Raw reads were error-corrected and collapsed into unique sequences by a nearest-neighbor algorithm in which closely related sequences were merged to remove PCR and sequencing errors. V, D and J gene segments were assigned by aligning CDR3 sequences to IMGT reference sequences. Each retained sequence needed at least a six-nucleotide match to both a V gene segment and a J gene segment. Rearrangements were classified as productive when the CDR3 lacked stop codons and remained in frame with V and J, and all other rearrangements were classified as non-productive. Following IMGT convention, CDR3 was defined as the stretch from the second conserved V-encoded cysteine up to the conserved J-encoded phenylalanine. The earlier analysis of about 530 of the donors excluded any sequence lacking an unambiguous match to a single V gene segment. In an earlier analysis of approximately 500 of the donors, a V segment was called functional when productive rearrangements were above 56.7%, and segregating when the standard deviation between donors exceeded 5%. A statistical classification framework was built for diagnosing cytomegalovirus status from the catalog of TCR beta chain sequences. In a later analysis, V and J genes were assigned by comparing TCR nucleotide sequences against IMGT/GENE-DB human TR gene sequences. The TCRdist pipeline was used in a later analysis to assign CDR3 sequences and most-parsimonious VDJ recombination scenarios. In a later analysis, each TCR beta chain was defined by its CDR3 amino acid sequence together with its V-gene family, and reads without a unique V-gene family were excluded. A later analysis removed 592 highly shared, low-generation-probability nucleotide sequences to deal with suspected cross-contamination and a sequencing artifact. A later analysis calculated a clonal expansion index for each public chain from normalized within-repertoire ranks of inferred template counts. In a later analysis, generation probabilities were computed with a VDJ recombination model fitted to out-of-frame rearrangements, and the resulting probabilities were checked against IGoR. Hypergeometric tests were used in a later analysis to score TCR-TCR, TCR-HLA and TCR-CMV co-occurrence, with a repertoire-size bias correction applied to the TCR pairs. A later analysis estimated false discovery rates by permuting HLA or CMV assignments 20 times. In a later analysis, co-occurring TCRs were grouped using DBSCAN, and TCRdist sequence similarity was added for clustering within HLA-allele-positive subsets. Repertoires with fewer than 30,000 or more than 120,000 public chains, plus five repertoires with anomalous nucleotide sharing, were excluded from co-occurrence clustering. What TCRdb holds here is the immuneACCESS table cut down to in-frame rearrangements. Part of the clones is not present; checked against another copy, under half of the missing clones reflect an unresolved V gene, and the others are unexplained. The DNA was the basis for D and trimming; V, J and clone size are from that table. In all, the sample holds fewer than 250,000 clones, and around 83% of those were seen once. The ten largest clones take up 1.2% to 1.5% of the sample.

Overall study outcomes, separate from this receptor: Because counts were too low, about 18 rarely observed V segments, including chromosome 9 orphons, were excluded from the earlier analysis of roughly 580 of the donors. In a later genetic analysis, fewer N-insertions in productive TCRs were reported among donors in an Asian-associated ancestry cluster than the roughly 700-donor mean. Broadly in line with IMGT annotations, most TCR beta V segments showed up in productive rearrangements about 87% or about 30% of the time in an earlier analysis of 450 to 750 of the donors. The study listed 150 to 200 TCR beta chains as associated with cytomegalovirus. According to a later analysis, TCR association rates differed among HLA loci, with DRB1 alleles showing the most associated TCRs and HLA-C alleles showing the fewest. In vitro tests confirmed that a few of the cytomegalovirus-associated TCR beta chains recognize cytomegalovirus antigens. Several of the top co-occurrence clusters appeared to be linked to parvovirus B19, influenza, CMV and Epstein-Barr virus, according to a later analysis. Specific HLA alleles were associated with 15,000 to 20,000 TCR beta sequences at a false discovery rate of 0.05 in a later analysis. Sequencing depth was assumed to be roughly uniform across donors in the presence/absence analyses, though that assumption may not hold. Cytomegalovirus status was reported to be diagnosed by the classifier with high specificity and sensitivity in both the original and validation cohorts. In a later analysis, HLA-associated TCR beta chains were found to be more clonally expanded and to have lower generation probabilities than equally common non-associated chains. Strong co-occurrence of HLA alleles, especially DR and DQ, made assigning TCR associations to individual alleles difficult. V-gene and J-gene trimming of TCR beta chains was associated with a missense DCLRE1C variant in a later genetic analysis, and the association was replicated in an independent cohort. A further reported finding was that TCR beta sequences accurately predicted the HLA-A and HLA-B alleles for most subjects in the first cohort. Because HLA typing was unavailable for some donors at each locus, only the typed subset was used in association tests. A later analysis found that most CMV-associated TCR beta chains appeared HLA-restricted, with HLA associations seemingly driven largely by CMV exposure. The 87-base-pair reads could not distinguish some IMGT-functional V segments, including TRBV6-2 and TRBV6-3, so those segments were excluded. According to the authors, the approach could potentially be generalized to other disease states and immunological phenotypes. The sequencing pipeline was judged likely to have produced a cluster of highly shared sequence variants as a technical artifact. Most TCR sequences were seen in very few donors, while some public TCRs were found in many individuals. Immune exposure information for the cohort was limited to CMV serostatus. This cohort had only TCR beta chains sequenced, and the lack of alpha or paired-chain data limited which features could be detected. Linkage disequilibrium might explain the correlated functional status among segregating V segments, but an unknown experimental factor could not be ruled out.

The cohort comprised 710 or so healthy bone marrow donors. All cohort members were sampled while nominally healthy, although unrecorded immune exposures were likely present. The donor tested CMV seronegative and was one of the 352 seronegative cohort members. A peripheral blood sample was collected from each donor, and TCR beta sequencing was performed on peripheral blood mononuclear cells. The Qiagen DNeasy Blood Extraction Kit was used to extract genomic DNA from the blood cell samples. The TCR sequence derives from a girl aged 10 to 17 in good health and CMV-seronegative. This chain joins TRBV27 to TRBJ1-5; TRBD1 is a weak D gene call, 6 bases matching. The specimen was PBMCs. The CDR3: CASTRTGTTSNQPQHF. The DNA sequence reads TGTGCCAGCACCCGCACCGGGACAACTAGCAATCAGCCCCAGCATTTT.